The rows below give T cell receptor beta chains drawn from one sample of a study of T-cell reconstitution after alpha-beta-depleted transplantation in children. TCRdb fed the PCR reads into MiXCR, producing one record per CDR3 protein. The table has 250,000 to 300,000 distinct CDR3 sequences, about 7.3% seen once. The source material was peripheral blood, sampled 360 days after TCRalphabeta/CD19-depleted stem cell transplant. The receptor set was obtained from a female patient aged 2 to 10 who had a stem cell transplant for Fanconi anemia, so the T cells may come from the graft donor. CDR3s include the opening cysteine and the closing phenylalanine or tryptophan. The order of the fields is J gene, V gene, CDR3 protein.

J gene: TRBJ2-7
V gene: TRBV13
CDR3 protein: CASSWTSGEPILPYEQYF

J gene: TRBJ1-6
V gene: TRBV7-8
CDR3 protein: CASSLAQGMNSPLHF

J gene: TRBJ2-5
V gene: TRBV7-6
CDR3 protein: CASSHEVAGVQETQYF

J gene: TRBJ2-1
V gene: TRBV6-4
CDR3 protein: CATRGLAGVDEQFF

J gene: TRBJ2-3
V gene: TRBV7-2
CDR3 protein: CASSVQRPDTQYF

J gene: TRBJ1-1
V gene: TRBV3-1
CDR3 protein: CASSQAKAGPEAFF

J gene: TRBJ1-1
V gene: TRBV20-1
CDR3 protein: CSARVGGMNTEAFF

J gene: TRBJ2-2
V gene: TRBV2
CDR3 protein: CASSADGGANTGELFF

J gene: TRBJ1-2
V gene: TRBV7-9
CDR3 protein: CASSLSFGRDRDSHGYTF

J gene: TRBJ2-1
V gene: TRBV6-2/TRBV6-3
CDR3 protein: CASSYGGTNNEQFF

J gene: TRBJ2-1
V gene: TRBV29-1
CDR3 protein: CSVGVPGGPWDEQFF

J gene: TRBJ2-7
V gene: TRBV11-2
CDR3 protein: CASSFRRGGSYEQYF

J gene: TRBJ2-7
V gene: TRBV2
CDR3 protein: CASRQGVSYEQYF

J gene: TRBJ2-5
V gene: TRBV7-2
CDR3 protein: CASSLWGKTQYF

J gene: TRBJ2-4
V gene: TRBV7-8
CDR3 protein: CASSPRLAKNIQYF

J gene: TRBJ2-3
V gene: TRBV10-3
CDR3 protein: CAIARQSSTDTQYF

J gene: TRBJ1-1
V gene: TRBV6-5
CDR3 protein: CASSYSGMNTEAFF

J gene: TRBJ1-1
V gene: TRBV6-6
CDR3 protein: CASKGTEAFF

J gene: TRBJ2-5
V gene: TRBV7-2
CDR3 protein: CASSYDGWAETQYF

J gene: TRBJ2-1
V gene: TRBV7-9
CDR3 protein: CASSPGGGRSHEQFF

J gene: TRBJ2-1
V gene: TRBV12-3/TRBV12-4
CDR3 protein: CASSTQGPNEQFF

J gene: TRBJ1-2
V gene: TRBV11-1
CDR3 protein: CASSLVGRIYFDPEGYTF

J gene: TRBJ1-2
V gene: TRBV12-3/TRBV12-4
CDR3 protein: CASSPNTGTGVNYGYTF

J gene: TRBJ2-1
V gene: TRBV7-8
CDR3 protein: CASSILAGFSYNEQFF

J gene: TRBJ2-7
V gene: TRBV9
CDR3 protein: CASSVDALLSEQYF

J gene: TRBJ2-4
V gene: TRBV20-1
CDR3 protein: CSAMVAATLNIQYF

J gene: TRBJ2-1
V gene: TRBV28
CDR3 protein: CASSRGAEGHNEQFF

J gene: TRBJ2-1
V gene: TRBV4-3
CDR3 protein: CASSQVEGYNEQFF

J gene: TRBJ1-1
V gene: TRBV20-1
CDR3 protein: CSASTGLNTEAFF

J gene: TRBJ1-5
V gene: TRBV4-2
CDR3 protein: CASSQGMGNQPQHF

J gene: TRBJ2-1
V gene: TRBV2
CDR3 protein: CASSWTGEADEQFF

J gene: TRBJ1-1
V gene: TRBV7-2
CDR3 protein: CASSPHRATEAFF

J gene: TRBJ2-3
V gene: TRBV6-1
CDR3 protein: CASSMGQGTDTQYF

J gene: TRBJ1-3
V gene: TRBV7-9
CDR3 protein: CASSLAPGRGGHTIYF

J gene: TRBJ1-2
V gene: TRBV2
CDR3 protein: CASSETRLSDGYTF

J gene: TRBJ2-3
V gene: TRBV19
CDR3 protein: CASKRGVTDTQYF

J gene: TRBJ2-1
V gene: TRBV9
CDR3 protein: CASSVVKFGTRGGDYNEQFF

J gene: TRBJ1-2
V gene: TRBV6-6
CDR3 protein: CASSGGLVQNYGYTF

J gene: TRBJ2-5
V gene: TRBV12-3/TRBV12-4
CDR3 protein: CASSLPAQETQYF

J gene: TRBJ2-1
V gene: TRBV29-1
CDR3 protein: CSVGDRINNNEQFF

J gene: TRBJ2-2
V gene: TRBV7-9
CDR3 protein: CASTPPWDRDTGELFF

J gene: TRBJ2-7
V gene: TRBV5-1
CDR3 protein: CASSIVGSYEQYF

J gene: TRBJ2-1
V gene: TRBV30
CDR3 protein: CAWTGTGHHNEQFF

J gene: TRBJ1-1
V gene: TRBV18
CDR3 protein: CASSPRQGEDTEAFF

J gene: TRBJ1-2
V gene: TRBV2
CDR3 protein: CASTTPRTPYGYTF

J gene: TRBJ2-1
V gene: TRBV29-1
CDR3 protein: CSGGVRGYNEQFF

J gene: TRBJ2-1
V gene: TRBV5-1
CDR3 protein: CASSLVAGGNNEQFF

J gene: TRBJ2-5
V gene: TRBV18
CDR3 protein: CASSPLPQQETQYF

J gene: TRBJ2-1
V gene: TRBV9
CDR3 protein: CASSVGGGSYNEQFF

J gene: TRBJ2-5
V gene: TRBV28
CDR3 protein: CASDDAIRETQYF

J gene: TRBJ1-2
V gene: TRBV6-2/TRBV6-3
CDR3 protein: CASSRGRGSGYTF

J gene: TRBJ1-5
V gene: TRBV16
CDR3 protein: CASSQTAGANQPQHF

J gene: TRBJ2-6
V gene: TRBV5-1
CDR3 protein: CASSREWGQGGANVLTF